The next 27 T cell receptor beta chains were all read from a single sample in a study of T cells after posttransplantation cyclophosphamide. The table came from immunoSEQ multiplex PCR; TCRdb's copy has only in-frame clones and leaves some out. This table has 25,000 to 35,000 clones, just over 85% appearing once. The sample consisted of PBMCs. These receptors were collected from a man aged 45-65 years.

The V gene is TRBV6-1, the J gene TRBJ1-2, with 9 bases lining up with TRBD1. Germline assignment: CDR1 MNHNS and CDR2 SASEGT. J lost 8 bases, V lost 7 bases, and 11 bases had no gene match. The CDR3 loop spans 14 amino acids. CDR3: CASIGGQGNGGYTF. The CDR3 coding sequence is TGTGCCAGCATTGGAGGACAGGGGAACGGGGGCTACACCTTC.

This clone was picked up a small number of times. This CDR3 is CASRGLAGEVDSTDTQYF. The CDR3, as DNA: TGTGCCAGCAGGGGACTAGCGGGAGAGGTGGATAGCACAGATACGCAGTATTTT. The V and J genes are TRBV21-1 and TRBJ2-3; the D segment call TRBD2 is taken from the table without a DNA check. TRBV21-1 is termed a pseudogene. CDR3 length: 18 residues.

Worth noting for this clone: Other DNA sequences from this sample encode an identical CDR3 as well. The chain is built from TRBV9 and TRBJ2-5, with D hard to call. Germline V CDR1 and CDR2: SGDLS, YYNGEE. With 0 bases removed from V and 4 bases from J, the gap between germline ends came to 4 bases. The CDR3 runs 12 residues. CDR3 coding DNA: TGTGCCAGCAGCGTAGGAGGAGAGACCCAGTACTTC. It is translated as CASSVGGETQYF.

CDR3: CASSISGGIPYEQYF. CDR3 sequence (DNA): TGTGCCAGTAGTATTTCTGGCGGGATTCCCTACGAGCAGTACTTC. The chain combines TRBV19 with TRBJ2-7; D is possibly TRBD2 (6 bases). CDR3 length: 15 amino acids. Germline CDR1 LNHDA, CDR2 SQIVND (reference sequence). Trimming took off 3 bases at V and 2 bases at J, with 14 bases between the two ends.

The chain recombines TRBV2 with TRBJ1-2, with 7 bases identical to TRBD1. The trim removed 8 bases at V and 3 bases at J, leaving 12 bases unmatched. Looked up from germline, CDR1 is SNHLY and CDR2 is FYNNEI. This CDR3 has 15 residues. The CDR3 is CASWRRGRIDYGYTF. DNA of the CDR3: TGTGCCAGCTGGCGAAGGGGGCGTATAGACTATGGCTACACCTTC.

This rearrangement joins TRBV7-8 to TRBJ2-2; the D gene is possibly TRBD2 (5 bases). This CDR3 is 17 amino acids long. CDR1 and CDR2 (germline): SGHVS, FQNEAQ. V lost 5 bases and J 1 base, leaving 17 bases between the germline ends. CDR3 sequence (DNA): TGTGCCAGCAGCCCCTGGATGGCGGGCCAGAACACCGGGGAGCTGTTTTTT. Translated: CASSPWMAGQNTGELFF. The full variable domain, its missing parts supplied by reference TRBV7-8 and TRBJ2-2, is GAGVSQSPRYKVAKRGQDVALRCDPISGHVSLFWYQQALGQGPEFLTYFQNEAQLDKSGLPSDRFFAERPEGSVSTLKIQRTQQEDSAVYLCASSPWMAGQNTGELFFGEGSRLTVL.

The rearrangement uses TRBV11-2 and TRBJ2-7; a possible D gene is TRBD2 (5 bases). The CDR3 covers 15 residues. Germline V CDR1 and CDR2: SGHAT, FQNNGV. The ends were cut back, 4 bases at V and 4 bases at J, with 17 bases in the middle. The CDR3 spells CASSSINRGAYEQYF. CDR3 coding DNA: TGTGCCAGCAGCTCAATTAACCGGGGAGCTTACGAGCAGTACTTC.

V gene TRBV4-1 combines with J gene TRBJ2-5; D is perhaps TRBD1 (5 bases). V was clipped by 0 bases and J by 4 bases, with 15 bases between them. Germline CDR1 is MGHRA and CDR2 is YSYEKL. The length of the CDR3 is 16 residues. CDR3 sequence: CASSQEGAGLGETQYF. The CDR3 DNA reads TGCGCCAGCAGCCAAGAAGGGGCAGGGTTGGGAGAGACCCAGTACTTC.

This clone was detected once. CDR3 residues: CASSLDRGRNTEAFF. The DNA of the CDR3 is TGCGCCAGCAGCTTGGACAGGGGGCGCAACACTGAAGCTTTCTTT. This chain connects TRBV5-1 to TRBJ1-1, with TRBD1 identical over 9 bases. The CDR3 runs to 15 residues. Trimming removed 0 bases from V and 2 bases from J; junction bases left unmatched: 2. Germline V lookup: CDR1 SGHRS, CDR2 YFSETQ.

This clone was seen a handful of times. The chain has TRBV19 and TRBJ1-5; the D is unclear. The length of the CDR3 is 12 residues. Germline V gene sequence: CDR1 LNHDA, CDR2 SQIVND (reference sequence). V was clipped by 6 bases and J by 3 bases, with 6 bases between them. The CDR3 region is CASSLLNQPQHF. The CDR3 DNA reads TGTGCCAGTAGCCTACTCAATCAGCCCCAGCATTTT.

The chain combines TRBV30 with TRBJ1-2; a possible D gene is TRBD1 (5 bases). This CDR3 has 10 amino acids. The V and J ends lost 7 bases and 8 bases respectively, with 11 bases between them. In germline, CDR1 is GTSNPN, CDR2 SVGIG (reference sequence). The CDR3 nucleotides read TGTGCCTATCGGAGGGGCGGCTACACCTTC. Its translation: CAYRRGGYTF.

Here the CDR3 reads CASSPGDRPNYGYTF. CDR3 DNA sequence: TGTGCCAGCTCACCGGGAGACCGACCTAACTATGGCTACACCTTC. The chain uses TRBV18 and TRBJ1-2, with unresolved D. The germline V and J ends were trimmed by 3 bases and 0 bases, with 11 bases remaining between them. The germline V gene has CDR1 KGHSH and CDR2 LQKENI. The CDR3 has 15 residues.

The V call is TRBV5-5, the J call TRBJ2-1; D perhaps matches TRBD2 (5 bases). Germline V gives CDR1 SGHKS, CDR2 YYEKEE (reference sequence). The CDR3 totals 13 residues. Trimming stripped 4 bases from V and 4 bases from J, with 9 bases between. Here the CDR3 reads CASSLGVYNEQFF. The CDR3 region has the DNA TGTGCCAGCAGCCTCGGGGTTTACAATGAGCAGTTCTTC.

The CDR3 reads CASSFGYEQYF. The CDR3 coding sequence is TGCGCCAGCAGTTTCGGCTACGAGCAGTACTTC. The rearrangement joins TRBV5-1 to TRBJ2-7; D call uncertain. The V end was cut by 5 bases, the J end by 3 bases, with 6 bases between. The CDR3 has 11 amino acids. Germline V gene lookup returns CDR1 SGHRS and CDR2 YFSETQ.

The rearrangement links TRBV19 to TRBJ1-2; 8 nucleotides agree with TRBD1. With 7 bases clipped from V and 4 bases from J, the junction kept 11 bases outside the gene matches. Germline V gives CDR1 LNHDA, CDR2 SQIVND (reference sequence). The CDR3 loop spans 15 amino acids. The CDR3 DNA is TGTGCCAGTACCACCGTCGGGACAGGTTTCTATGGCTACACCTTC. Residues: CASTTVGTGFYGYTF.

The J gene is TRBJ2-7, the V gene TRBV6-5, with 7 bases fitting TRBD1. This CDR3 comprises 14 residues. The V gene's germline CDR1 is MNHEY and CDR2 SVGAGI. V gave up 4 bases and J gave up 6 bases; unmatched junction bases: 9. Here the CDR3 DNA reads TGTGCCAGCAGTTTATACAGGGGCTCGGCCGAGCAGTACTTC. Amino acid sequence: CASSLYRGSAEQYF.

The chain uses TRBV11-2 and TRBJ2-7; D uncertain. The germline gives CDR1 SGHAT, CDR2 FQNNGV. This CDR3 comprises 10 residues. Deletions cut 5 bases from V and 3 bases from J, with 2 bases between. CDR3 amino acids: CASSLYEQYF. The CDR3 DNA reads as TGTGCCAGCAGCCTCTACGAGCAGTACTTC.

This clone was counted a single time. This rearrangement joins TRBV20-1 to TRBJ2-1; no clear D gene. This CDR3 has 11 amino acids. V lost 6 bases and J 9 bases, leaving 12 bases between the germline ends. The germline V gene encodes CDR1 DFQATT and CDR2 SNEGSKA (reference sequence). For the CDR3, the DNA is TGCAGTGCCAAGTTGAGTGGTGAGCAGTTCTTC. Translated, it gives CSAKLSGEQFF.

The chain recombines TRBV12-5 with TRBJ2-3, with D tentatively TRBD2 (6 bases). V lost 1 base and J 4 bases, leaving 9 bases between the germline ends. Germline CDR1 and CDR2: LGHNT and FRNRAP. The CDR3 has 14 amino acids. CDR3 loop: CASGLGTNADTQYF. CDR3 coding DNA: TGTGCTAGTGGTTTGGGGACTAACGCAGATACGCAGTATTTT.

For the CDR3, the DNA is TGTGCCAGCACCATCCACAGGGTAGGAGCTTTCTTT. It specifies CASTIHRVGAFF. This chain links TRBV6-1 with TRBJ1-1, with D possibly TRBD1 on 6 matching bases. Trimming left V 7 bases short and J 10 bases short, with 16 bases between. Per germline, CDR1 MNHNS and CDR2 SASEGT. This CDR3 comprises 12 residues.

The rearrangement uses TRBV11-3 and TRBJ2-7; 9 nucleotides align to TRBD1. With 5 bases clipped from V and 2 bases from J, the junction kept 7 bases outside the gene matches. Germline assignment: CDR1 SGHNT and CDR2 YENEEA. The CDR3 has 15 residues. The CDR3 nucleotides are TGTGCCAGCAGCCCCCGGGACAGGGATCCCTACGAGCAGTACTTC. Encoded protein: CASSPRDRDPYEQYF.

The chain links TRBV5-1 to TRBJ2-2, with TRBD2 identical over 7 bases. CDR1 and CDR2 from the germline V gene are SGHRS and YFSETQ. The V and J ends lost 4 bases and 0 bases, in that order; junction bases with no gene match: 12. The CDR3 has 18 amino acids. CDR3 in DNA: TGCGCCAGCAGCCAAAGAATTACTAGCGCCTCGAACACCGGGGAGCTGTTTTTT. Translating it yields CASSQRITSASNTGELFF. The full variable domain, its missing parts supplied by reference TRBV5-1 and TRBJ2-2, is KAGVTQTPRYLIKTRGQQVTLSCSPISGHRSVSWYQQTPGQGLQFLFEYFSETQRNKGNFPGRFSGRQFSNSRSEMNVSTLELGDSALYLCASSQRITSASNTGELFFGEGSRLTVL.

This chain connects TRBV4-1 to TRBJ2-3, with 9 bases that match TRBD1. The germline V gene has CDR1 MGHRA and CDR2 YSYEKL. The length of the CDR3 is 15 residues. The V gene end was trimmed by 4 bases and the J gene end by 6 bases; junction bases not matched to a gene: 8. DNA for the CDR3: TGCGCCAGCAGCCGGCGGGACAGGGTTGCGGATACGCAGTATTTT. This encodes CASSRRDRVADTQYF.

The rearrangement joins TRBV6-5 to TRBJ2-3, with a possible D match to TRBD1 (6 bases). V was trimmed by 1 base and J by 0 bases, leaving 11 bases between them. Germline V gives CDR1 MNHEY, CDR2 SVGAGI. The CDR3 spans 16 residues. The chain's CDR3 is CASSYYTTGSTDTQYF. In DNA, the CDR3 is TGTGCCAGCAGTTACTATACGACAGGAAGCACAGATACGCAGTATTTT.

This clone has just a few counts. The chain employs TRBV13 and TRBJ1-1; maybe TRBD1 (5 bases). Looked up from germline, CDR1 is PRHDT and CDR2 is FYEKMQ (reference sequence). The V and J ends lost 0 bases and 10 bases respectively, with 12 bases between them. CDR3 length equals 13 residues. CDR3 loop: CASSLGKGQGAFF. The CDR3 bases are TGTGCCAGCAGCTTAGGGAAGGGTCAGGGAGCTTTCTTT.

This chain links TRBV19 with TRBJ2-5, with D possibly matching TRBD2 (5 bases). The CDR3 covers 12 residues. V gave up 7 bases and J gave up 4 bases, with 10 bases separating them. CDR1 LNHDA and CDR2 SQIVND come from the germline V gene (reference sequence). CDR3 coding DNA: TGTGCCAGTAAAGAAGGAGGAGAGACCCAGTACTTC. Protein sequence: CASKEGGETQYF. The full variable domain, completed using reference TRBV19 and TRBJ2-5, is DGGITQSPKYLFRKEGQNVTLSCEQNLNHDAMYWYRQDPGQGLRLIYYSQIVNDFQKGDIAEGYSVSREKKESFPLTVTSAQKNPTAFYLCASKEGGETQYFGPGTRLLVL.

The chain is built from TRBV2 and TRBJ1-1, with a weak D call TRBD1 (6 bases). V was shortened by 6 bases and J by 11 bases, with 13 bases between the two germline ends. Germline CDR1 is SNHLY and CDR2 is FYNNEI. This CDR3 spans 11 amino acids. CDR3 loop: CASSRFQGAFF. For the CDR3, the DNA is TGTGCCAGCAGCCGATTCCAGGGGGCTTTCTTT.